Reported below is one T cell receptor beta chain. The PCR made use of 60 Vbeta and 13 Jbeta primers. The method was immunoSEQ multiplex PCR; TCRdb's version includes in-frame clones alone and lacks a portion of them. The data hold roughly 190,000 clones, with approximately 80% observed a single time. The V gene's germline CDR1 is SNHLY and CDR2 FYNNEI. V gave up 4 bases and J gave up 13 bases, with 17 bases separating them. The CDR3 totals 14 residues. The entry originates in a study of cytomegalovirus exposure and HLA in healthy donors. About the research overall: Earlier results showed roughly 120 million unique TCR beta sequences derived from approximately 180 million T cells.

V usage is TRBV2 and J usage is TRBJ1-6; D possibly corresponds to TRBD1 (5 bases). The sample taken for sequencing was PBMCs. This TCR was recovered from a woman aged 45 to 65 in good health and CMV-seronegative. The CDR3 reads CASSVDTSFKPLHF. CDR3 in DNA: TGTGCCAGCAGTGTGGACACCTCATTCAAGCCCCTCCACTTT. The entire variable domain, with the rest obtained from reference TRBV2 and TRBJ1-6, is as follows: EPEVTQTPSHQVTQMGQEVILRCVPISNHLYFYWYRQILGQKVEFLVSFYNNEISEKSEIFDDQFSVERPDGSNFTLKIRSTKLEDSAMYFCASSVDTSFKPLHFGNGTRLTVT.